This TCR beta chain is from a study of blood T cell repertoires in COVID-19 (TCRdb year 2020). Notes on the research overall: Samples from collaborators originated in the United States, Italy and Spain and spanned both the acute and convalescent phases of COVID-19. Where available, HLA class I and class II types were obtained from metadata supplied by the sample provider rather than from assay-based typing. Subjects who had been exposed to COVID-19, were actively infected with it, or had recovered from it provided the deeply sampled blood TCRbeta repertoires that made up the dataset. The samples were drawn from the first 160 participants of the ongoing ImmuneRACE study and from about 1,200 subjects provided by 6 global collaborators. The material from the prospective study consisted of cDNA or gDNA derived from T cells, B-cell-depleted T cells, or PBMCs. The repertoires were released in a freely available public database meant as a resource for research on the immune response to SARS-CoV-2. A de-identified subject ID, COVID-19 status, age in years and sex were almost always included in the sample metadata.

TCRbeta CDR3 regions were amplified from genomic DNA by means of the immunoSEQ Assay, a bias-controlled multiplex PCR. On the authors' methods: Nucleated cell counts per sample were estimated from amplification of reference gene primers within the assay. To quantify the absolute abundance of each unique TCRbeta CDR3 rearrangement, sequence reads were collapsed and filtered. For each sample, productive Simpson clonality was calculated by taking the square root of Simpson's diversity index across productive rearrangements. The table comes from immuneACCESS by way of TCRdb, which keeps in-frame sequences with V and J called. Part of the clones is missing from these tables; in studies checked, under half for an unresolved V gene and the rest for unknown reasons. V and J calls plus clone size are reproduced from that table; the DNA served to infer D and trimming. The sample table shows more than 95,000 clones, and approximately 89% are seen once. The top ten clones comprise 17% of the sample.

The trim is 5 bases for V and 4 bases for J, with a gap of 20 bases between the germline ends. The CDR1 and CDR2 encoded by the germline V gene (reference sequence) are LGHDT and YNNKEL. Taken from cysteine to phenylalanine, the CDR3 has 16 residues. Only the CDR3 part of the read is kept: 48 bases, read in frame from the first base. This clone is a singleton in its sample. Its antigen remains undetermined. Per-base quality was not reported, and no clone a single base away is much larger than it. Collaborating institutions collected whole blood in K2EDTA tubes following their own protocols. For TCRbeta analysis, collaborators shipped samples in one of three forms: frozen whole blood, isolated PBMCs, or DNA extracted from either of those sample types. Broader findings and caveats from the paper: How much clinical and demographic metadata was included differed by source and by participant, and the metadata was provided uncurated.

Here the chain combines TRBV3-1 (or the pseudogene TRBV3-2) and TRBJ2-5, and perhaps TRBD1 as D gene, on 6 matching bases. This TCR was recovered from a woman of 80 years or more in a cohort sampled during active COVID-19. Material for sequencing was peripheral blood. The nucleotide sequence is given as TGTGCCAGCAGCTACCAGTGGGGACAAAGGGGAGAGACCCAGTACTTC. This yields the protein CASSYQWGQRGETQYF.